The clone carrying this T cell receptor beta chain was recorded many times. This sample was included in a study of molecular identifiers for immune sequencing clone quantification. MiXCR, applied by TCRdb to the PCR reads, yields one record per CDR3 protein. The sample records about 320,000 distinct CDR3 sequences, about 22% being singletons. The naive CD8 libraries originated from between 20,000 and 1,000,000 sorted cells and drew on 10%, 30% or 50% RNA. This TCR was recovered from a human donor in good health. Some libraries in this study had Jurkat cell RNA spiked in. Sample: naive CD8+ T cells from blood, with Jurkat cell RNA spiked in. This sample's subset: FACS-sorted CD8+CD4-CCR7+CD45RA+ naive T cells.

DNA for the CDR3: TGTGCCAGCAGCACAACAAGCACCGGGACAGCGAGCACAGATACGCAGTATTTT. Translated: CASSTTSTGTASTDTQYF. The chain is built from TRBV7-9 and TRBJ2-3; 7 bases match TRBD1. Unmatched junction bases numbered 14, after V lost 5 bases and J lost 0 bases. CDR1 and CDR2 from the germline V gene are SEHNR and FQNEAQ (reference sequence). The CDR3 runs 18 residues.